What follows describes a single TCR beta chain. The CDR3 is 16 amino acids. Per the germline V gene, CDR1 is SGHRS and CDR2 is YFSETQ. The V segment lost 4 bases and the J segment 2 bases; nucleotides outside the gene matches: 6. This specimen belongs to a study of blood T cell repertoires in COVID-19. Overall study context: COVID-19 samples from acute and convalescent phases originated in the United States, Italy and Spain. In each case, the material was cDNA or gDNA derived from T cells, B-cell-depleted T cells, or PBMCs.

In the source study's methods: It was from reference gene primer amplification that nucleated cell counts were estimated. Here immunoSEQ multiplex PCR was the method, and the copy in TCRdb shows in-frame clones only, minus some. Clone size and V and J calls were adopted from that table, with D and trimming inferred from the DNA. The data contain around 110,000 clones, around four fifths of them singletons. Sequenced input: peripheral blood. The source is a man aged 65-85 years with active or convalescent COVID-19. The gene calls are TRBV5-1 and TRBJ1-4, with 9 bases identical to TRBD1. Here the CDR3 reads CASSLGQGNTNEKLFF. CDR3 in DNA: TGCGCCAGCAGCCTGGGACAGGGAAATACTAATGAAAAACTGTTTTTT.